This T cell receptor beta chain was identified during a study of T cell changes during pregnancy in multiple sclerosis. Trimming took 1 base from V and 8 from J; bases not matched to a gene: 7. Germline loops: CDR1 MNHNS, CDR2 SASEGT. The CDR3 is 15 residues long. Generated by immunoSEQ multiplex PCR, the TCRdb table keeps only in-frame clones and is missing some. The sample yields around 56,000 clones, approximately 86% seen once. This sample comprised CD4+ T cells from peripheral blood mononuclear cells, obtained in the third trimester of pregnancy. The chain joins TRBV6-1 to TRBJ1-4; 7 nucleotides align to TRBD1. The clonotype comes from a female donor with multiple sclerosis, enrolled in a pregnancy study. The CDR3 reads CASSEGKGAEEKLFF. For the CDR3, the DNA is TGTGCCAGCAGTGAAGGAAAGGGGGCCGAAGAAAAACTGTTTTTT.